Described below is a single T cell receptor beta chain sequence and its context. Germline V gives CDR1 LGHNT, CDR2 FRNRAP. V was cut by 7 bases and J by 7 bases, with 13 bases left in between. The length of the CDR3 is 12 residues. This entry belongs to a study of blood T cell repertoires in COVID-19. Study at large: T cells, B-cell-depleted T cells, or PBMCs provided the cDNA or gDNA that served as material.

Some clones are missing from TCRdb's copy, which holds only in-frame ones; the method was immunoSEQ multiplex PCR. The sample consists of around 250,000 clones, roughly 80% of them appearing once. The chain uses TRBV12-5 and TRBJ2-5; no clear D. The clonotype originates from a man aged 40-49 years who had been exposed to COVID-19. Sequenced material: PBMCs or T cells enriched from blood (not recorded which). The CDR3 is CASALNGGTQYF. The CDR3 DNA is TGTGCTAGTGCCCTAAATGGCGGGACCCAGTACTTC.